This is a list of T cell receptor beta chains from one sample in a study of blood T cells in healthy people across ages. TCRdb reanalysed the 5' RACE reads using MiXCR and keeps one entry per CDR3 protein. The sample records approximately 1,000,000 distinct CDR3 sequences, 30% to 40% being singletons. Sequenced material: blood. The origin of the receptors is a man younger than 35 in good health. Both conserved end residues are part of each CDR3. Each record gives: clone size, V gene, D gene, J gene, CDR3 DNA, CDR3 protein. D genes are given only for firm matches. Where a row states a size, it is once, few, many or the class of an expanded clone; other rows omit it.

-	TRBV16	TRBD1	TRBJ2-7	TGTGCCAGCAGCCAATCCAAGACAGGGCTCGAGCAGTACTTC	CASSQSKTGLEQYF
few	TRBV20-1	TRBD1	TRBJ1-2	TGCAGTGCTAGAGATCAAGACAGGGTTTGTGGCTACACCTTC	CSARDQDRVCGYTF
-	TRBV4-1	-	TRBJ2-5	TGCGCCAGCAGCCAACCAACGACAGACCAAGAGACCCAGTACTTC	CASSQPTTDQETQYF
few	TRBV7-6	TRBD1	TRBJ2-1	TGTGCCAGCAGCTTATCGGACAGGGACTTTTATTACAATGAGCAGTTCTTC	CASSLSDRDFYYNEQFF
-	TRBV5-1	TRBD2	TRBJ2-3	TGCGCCAGCAGACGCATAGCGGGGGGCCGCAGCACAGATACGCAGTATTTT	CASRRIAGGRSTDTQYF
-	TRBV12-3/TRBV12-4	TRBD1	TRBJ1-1	TGTGCCAGTTTGTCGACAGGGTCAAAGGTTGCTGAAGCTTTCTTT	CASLSTGSKVAEAFF
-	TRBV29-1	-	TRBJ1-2	TGCAGCGTCCGCGAGGGGCTGGTGCGTGGCTACACCTTC	CSVREGLVRGYTF
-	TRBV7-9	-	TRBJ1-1	TGTGCCAGCAGCTCCCCACCAGGCAGGCAGGCTTTCTTT	CASSSPPGRQAFF
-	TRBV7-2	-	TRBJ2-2	TGTGCCAGCAGCCCAGGGGTTTCCACCGGGGAGCTGTTTTTT	CASSPGVSTGELFF
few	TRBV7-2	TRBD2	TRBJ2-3	TGTGCCAGCAGCCCACTAGCGGGGGGGTTCACAGATACGCAGTATTTT	CASSPLAGGFTDTQYF
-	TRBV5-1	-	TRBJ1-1	TGCGCCAACAGCTTGGATTTGAGGCGCGCGGGCCCGGGAACCACTGAAGCTTTCTTT	CANSLDLRRAGPGTTEAFF
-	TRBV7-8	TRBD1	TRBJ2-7	TGTGCCAGCAGCTTAGGCTTACTTCGGGACAGGGCGTACGAGCAGTACTTC	CASSLGLLRDRAYEQYF
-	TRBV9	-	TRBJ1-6	TGTGCCAGCAGCGCGGAAGGGTCTGGGACCTATAATTCACCCCTCCACTTT	CASSAEGSGTYNSPLHF
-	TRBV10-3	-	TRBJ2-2	TGTGCCATCAGTGGGCGCTACACCGGGGAGCTGTTTTTT	CAISGRYTGELFF
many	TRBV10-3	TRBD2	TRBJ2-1	TGTGCCATCAGCCCCGGGACTACCCTCAACAATGAGCAGTTCTTC	CAISPGTTLNNEQFF
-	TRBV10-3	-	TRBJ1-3	TGTGCCATCAGTGAGTCGCGGGGGGGGGGCGAGTCTTCTGGAAACACCATATATTTT	CAISESRGGGESSGNTIYF
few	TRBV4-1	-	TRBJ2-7	TGCGCCAGCAGCCAAGATCCCCTGATGGGGTACACCTACGAGCAGTACTTC	CASSQDPLMGYTYEQYF
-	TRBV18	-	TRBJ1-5	TGTGCCAGCTCACCTGAGCGGGCGAGGCCCAGCAATCAGCCCCAGCATTTT	CASSPERARPSNQPQHF
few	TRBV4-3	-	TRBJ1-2	TGCGCCAGCAGCCAAGATATCGGGCAGAGCTACACCTTC	CASSQDIGQSYTF
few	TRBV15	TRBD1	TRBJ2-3	TGTGCCACCAGCAGGGACAGGAGGTTTACAGATACGCAGTATTTT	CATSRDRRFTDTQYF
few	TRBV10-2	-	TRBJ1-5	TGCGCCAGCAGTGATTGGGGGGAGGGCAATCAGCCCCAGCATTTT	CASSDWGEGNQPQHF
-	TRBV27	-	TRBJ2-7	TGTGCCAGCAGTTTATCTGGCCATCAATACGAGCAGTACTTC	CASSLSGHQYEQYF
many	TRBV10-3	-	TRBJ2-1	TGTGCCATCGGAGGTTCGAATGAGCAGTTCTTC	CAIGGSNEQFF
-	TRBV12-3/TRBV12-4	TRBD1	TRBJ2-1	TGTGCCAGCAGTAGGACAGGGATCGATGAGCAGTTCTTC	CASSRTGIDEQFF
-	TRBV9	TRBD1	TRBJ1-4	TGTGCCAGCAGCCTGACGACAGGGAGGGCAGCTAATGAAAAACTGTTTTTT	CASSLTTGRAANEKLFF
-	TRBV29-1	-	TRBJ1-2	TGCAGCGTTGAGGAGGACAGATATGGCTACACCTTC	CSVEEDRYGYTF
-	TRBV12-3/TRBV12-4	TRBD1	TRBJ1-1	TGTGCCAGCAGTTTAAACCCAAGACAGGGTGCAGCTTTCTTT	CASSLNPRQGAAFF
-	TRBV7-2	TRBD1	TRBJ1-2	TGTGCCAGCAGACCGACAGGGAGTAAGGACTATGGCTACACCTTC	CASRPTGSKDYGYTF
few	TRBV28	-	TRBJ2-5	TGTGCCAGCAGTTGGAACTTAGCCCAAGAGACCCAGTACTTC	CASSWNLAQETQYF
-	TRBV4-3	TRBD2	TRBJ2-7	TGCGCCAGCAGCCAAGGACTAGCGGGGATCAACGAGCAGTACTTC	CASSQGLAGINEQYF
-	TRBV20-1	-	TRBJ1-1	TGCAGTGCTAGAGTTTCAGCGCTGAACACTGAAGCTTTCTTT	CSARVSALNTEAFF
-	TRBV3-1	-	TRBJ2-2	TGTGCCAGCAGCCATGGGGGGGCGGCCGGGGAGCTGTTTTTT	CASSHGGAAGELFF
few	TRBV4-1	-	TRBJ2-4	TGCGCCAGCAGCGACCCTCCCGTTGCCCTGGGTAACATTCAGTACTTC	CASSDPPVALGNIQYF
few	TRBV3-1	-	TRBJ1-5	TGTGCCAGCAGCCAAGGGGATACACACCAGCCCCAGCATTTT	CASSQGDTHQPQHF
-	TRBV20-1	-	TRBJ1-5	TGCAGTGCTAAAACAGGGATTCATAGCAATCAGCCCCAGCATTTT	CSAKTGIHSNQPQHF
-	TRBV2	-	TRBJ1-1	TGTGCCAGCAACGTAAACGCTGGGAACACTGAAGCTTTCTTT	CASNVNAGNTEAFF
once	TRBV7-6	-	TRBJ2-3	TGTGCCACCAGCTTAGGGGGTTGGGCAGATACGCAGTATTTT	CATSLGGWADTQYF
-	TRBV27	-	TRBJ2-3	TGTGCCAGCAGTCCCCTCGGACGGACCAGGACCGTCACAGATACGCAGTATTTT	CASSPLGRTRTVTDTQYF
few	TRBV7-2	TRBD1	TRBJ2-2	TGTGCCAGCAGCTTAGTCGGGACAGGGGTGTCCACCGGGGAGCTGTTTTTT	CASSLVGTGVSTGELFF
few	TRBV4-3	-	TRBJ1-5	TGCGCCAGCAGCCAAGACGAGCGTGGGAATCAGCCCCAGCATTTT	CASSQDERGNQPQHF
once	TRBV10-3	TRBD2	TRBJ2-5	TGTGCCATCAGTGAGGCGTCTAGCGGGCAAGAGACCCGGTACTTC	CAISEASSGQETRYF
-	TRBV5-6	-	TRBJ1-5	TGTGCCAGCAGCTTGGGCGGGTTCCCCCACCAGCCCCAGCATTTT	CASSLGGFPHQPQHF
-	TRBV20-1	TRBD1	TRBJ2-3	TGCAGTGCTAGAGATGACCAGGGGGCATCGGATACGCAGTATTTT	CSARDDQGASDTQYF
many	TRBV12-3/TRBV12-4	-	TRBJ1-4	TGTGCCAGCAGTCCCCTGAGGGGGGCCAATGAAAAACTGTTTTTT	CASSPLRGANEKLFF